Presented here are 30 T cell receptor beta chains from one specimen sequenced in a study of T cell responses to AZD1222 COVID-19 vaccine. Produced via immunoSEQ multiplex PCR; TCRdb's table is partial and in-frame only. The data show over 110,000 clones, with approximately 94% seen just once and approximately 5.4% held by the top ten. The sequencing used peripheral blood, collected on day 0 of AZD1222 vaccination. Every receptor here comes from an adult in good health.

CDR3 nucleotides: TGTGCCAGCAGTGAATACGGTCAGGGGCCTAATCAGCCCCAGCATTTT. This sequence encodes CASSEYGQGPNQPQHF. The chain couples TRBV2 to TRBJ1-5, with D perhaps matching TRBD1 (6 bases). CDR1 and CDR2 from the germline V gene are SNHLY and FYNNEI. The CDR3 runs 16 residues. Trimming cost V 2 bases and J 4 bases, with 15 bases left between them.

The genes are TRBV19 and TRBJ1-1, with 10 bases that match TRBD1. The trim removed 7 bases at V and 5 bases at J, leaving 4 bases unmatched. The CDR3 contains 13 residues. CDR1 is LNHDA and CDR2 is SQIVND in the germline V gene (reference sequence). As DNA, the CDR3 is TGTGCCAGTAAGGACAGGGGGTGGACTGAAGCTTTCTTT. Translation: CASKDRGWTEAFF. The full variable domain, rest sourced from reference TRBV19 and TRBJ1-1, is DGGITQSPKYLFRKEGQNVTLSCEQNLNHDAMYWYRQDPGQGLRLIYYSQIVNDFQKGDIAEGYSVSREKKESFPLTVTSAQKNPTAFYLCASKDRGWTEAFFGQGTRLTVV.

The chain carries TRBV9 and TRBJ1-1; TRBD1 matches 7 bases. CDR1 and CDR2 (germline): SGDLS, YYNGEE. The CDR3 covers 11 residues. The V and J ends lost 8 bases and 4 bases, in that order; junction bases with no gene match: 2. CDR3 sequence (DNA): TGTGCCAGTGGGGACAGCACTGAAGCTTTCTTT. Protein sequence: CASGDSTEAFF.

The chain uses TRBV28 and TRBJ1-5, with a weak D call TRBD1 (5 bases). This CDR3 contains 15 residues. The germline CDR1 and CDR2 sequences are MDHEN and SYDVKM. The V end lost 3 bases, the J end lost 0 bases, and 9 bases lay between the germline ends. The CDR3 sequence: CASSLGENSNQPQHF. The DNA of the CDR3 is TGTGCCAGCAGTTTGGGGGAGAATAGCAATCAGCCCCAGCATTTT.

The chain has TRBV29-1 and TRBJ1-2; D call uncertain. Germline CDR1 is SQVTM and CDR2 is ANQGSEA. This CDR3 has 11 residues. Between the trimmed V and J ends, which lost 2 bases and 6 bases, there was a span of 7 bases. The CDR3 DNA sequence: TGCAGCGTTGAAATACGAAATGGCTACACCTTC. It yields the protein CSVEIRNGYTF.

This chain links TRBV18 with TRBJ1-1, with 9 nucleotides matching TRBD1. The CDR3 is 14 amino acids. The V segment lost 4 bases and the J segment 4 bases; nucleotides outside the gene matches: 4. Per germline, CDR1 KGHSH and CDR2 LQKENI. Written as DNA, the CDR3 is TGTGCCAGCTCACTGGGACAGGGTGGCACTGAAGCTTTCTTT. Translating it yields CASSLGQGGTEAFF.

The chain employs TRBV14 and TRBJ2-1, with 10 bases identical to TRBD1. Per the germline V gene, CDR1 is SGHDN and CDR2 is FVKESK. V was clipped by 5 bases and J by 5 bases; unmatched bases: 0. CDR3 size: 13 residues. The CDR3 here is CASSGTGDNEQFF. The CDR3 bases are TGTGCCAGCAGCGGGACAGGGGACAATGAGCAGTTCTTC.

The DNA of the CDR3 is TGTGCCAGCCGACAGGGTGACTATGGCTACACCTTC. Residues: CASRQGDYGYTF. The chain recombines TRBV19 with TRBJ1-2, with 7 bases identical to TRBD1. The CDR3 consists of 12 residues. Germline lookup yields CDR1 LNHDA and CDR2 SQIVND (reference sequence). The V and J ends lost 9 bases and 3 bases, in that order; junction bases with no gene match: 4.

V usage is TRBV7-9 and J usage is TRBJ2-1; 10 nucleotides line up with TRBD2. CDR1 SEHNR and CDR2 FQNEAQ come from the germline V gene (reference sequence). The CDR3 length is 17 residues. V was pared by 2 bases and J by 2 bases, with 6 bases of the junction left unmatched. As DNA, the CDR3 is TGTGCCAGCAGCTTATTGGCTAGCGGGAGCGCCTACAATGAGCAGTTCTTC. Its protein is CASSLLASGSAYNEQFF.

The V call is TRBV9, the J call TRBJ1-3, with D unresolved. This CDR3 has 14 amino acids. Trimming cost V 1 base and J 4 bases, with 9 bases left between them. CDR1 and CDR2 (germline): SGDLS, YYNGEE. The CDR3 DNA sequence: TGTGCCAGCAGCGTACAGTCAGGAGGAAACACCATATATTTT. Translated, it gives CASSVQSGGNTIYF.

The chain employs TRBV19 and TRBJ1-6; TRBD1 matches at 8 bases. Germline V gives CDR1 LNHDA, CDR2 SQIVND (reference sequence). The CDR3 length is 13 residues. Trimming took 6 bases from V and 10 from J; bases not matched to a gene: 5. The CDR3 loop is CASRTGDYSPLHF. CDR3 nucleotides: TGTGCCAGTAGGACAGGGGATTACTCACCCCTCCACTTT.

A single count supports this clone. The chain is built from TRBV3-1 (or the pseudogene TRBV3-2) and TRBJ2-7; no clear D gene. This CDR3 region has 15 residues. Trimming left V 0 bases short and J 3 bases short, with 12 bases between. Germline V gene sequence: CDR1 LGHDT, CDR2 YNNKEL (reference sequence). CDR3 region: CASSQDGRVGYEQYF. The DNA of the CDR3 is TGTGCCAGCAGCCAAGACGGACGGGTGGGCTACGAGCAGTACTTC.

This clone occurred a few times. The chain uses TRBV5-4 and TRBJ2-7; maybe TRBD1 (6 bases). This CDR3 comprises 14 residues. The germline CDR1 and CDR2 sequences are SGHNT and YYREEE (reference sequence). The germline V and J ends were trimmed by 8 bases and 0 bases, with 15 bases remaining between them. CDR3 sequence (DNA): TGTGCCAGTACTATGGGGGCTCCCTCCTACGAGCAGTACTTC. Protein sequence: CASTMGAPSYEQYF.

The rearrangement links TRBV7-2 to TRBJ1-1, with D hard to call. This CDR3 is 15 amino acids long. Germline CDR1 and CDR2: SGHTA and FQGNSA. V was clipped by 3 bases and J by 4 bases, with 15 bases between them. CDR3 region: CASSFWAADSTEAFF. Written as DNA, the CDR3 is TGTGCCAGCAGCTTTTGGGCGGCCGATAGCACTGAAGCTTTCTTT.

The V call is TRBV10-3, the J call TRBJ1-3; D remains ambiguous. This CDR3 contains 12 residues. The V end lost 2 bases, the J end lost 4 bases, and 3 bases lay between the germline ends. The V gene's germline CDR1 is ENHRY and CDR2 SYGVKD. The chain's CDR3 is CAISEGGNTIYF. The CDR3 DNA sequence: TGTGCCATCAGTGAGGGGGGAAACACCATATATTTT.

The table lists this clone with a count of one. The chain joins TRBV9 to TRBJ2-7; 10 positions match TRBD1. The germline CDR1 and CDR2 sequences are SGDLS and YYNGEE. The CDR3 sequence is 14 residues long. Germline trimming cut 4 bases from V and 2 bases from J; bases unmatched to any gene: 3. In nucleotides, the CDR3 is TGTGCCAGCAGCACCGGACAGGGGGCCTACGAGCAGTACTTC. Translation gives CASSTGQGAYEQYF.

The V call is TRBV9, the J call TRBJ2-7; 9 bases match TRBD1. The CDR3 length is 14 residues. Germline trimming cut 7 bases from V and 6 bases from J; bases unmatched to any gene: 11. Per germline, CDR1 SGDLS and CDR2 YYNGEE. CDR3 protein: CASSGDRVSGEQYF. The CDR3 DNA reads TGTGCCAGCTCCGGGGACAGGGTTTCAGGCGAGCAGTACTTC.

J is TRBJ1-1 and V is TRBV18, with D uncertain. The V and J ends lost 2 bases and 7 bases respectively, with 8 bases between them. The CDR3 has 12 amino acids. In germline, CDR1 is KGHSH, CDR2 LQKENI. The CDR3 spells CASSPRAGEAFF. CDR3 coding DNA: TGTGCCAGCTCACCAAGGGCGGGTGAAGCTTTCTTT.

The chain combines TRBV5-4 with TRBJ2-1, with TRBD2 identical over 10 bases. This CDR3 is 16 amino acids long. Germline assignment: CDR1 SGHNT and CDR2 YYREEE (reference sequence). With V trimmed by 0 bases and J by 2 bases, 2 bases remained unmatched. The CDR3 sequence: CASSLGLAGAYNEQFF. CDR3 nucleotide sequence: TGTGCCAGCAGCTTGGGCCTAGCGGGGGCCTACAATGAGCAGTTCTTC.

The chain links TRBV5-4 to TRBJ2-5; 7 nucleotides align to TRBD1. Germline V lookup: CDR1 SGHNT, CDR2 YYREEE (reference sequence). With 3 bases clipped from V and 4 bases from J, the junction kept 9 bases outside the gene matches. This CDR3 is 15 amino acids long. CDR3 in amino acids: CASSSTGKGSETQYF. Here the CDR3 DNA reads TGTGCCAGCAGCTCGACAGGGAAAGGCTCAGAGACCCAGTACTTC.

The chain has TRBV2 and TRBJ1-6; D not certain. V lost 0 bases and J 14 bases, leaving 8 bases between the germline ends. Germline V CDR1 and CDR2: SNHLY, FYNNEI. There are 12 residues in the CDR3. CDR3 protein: CASSEAAASLHF. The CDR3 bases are TGTGCCAGCAGTGAAGCGGCAGCATCCCTCCACTTT.

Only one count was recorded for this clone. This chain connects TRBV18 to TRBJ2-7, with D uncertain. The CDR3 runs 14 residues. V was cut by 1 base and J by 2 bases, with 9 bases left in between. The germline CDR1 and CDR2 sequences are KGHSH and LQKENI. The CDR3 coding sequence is TGTGCCAGCTCACCACAGGGCCAAACCTACGAGCAGTACTTC. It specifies CASSPQGQTYEQYF. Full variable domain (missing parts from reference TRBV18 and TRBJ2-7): NAGVMQNPRHLVRRRGQEARLRCSPMKGHSHVYWYRQLPEEGLKFMVYLQKENIIDESGMPKERFSAEFPKEGPSILRIQQVVRGDSAAYFCASSPQGQTYEQYFGPGTRLTVT.

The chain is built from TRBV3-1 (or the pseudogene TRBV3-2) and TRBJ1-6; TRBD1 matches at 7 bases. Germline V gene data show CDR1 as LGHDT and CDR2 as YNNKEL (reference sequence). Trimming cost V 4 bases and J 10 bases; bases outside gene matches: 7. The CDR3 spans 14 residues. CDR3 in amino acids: CASSPRGQFSPLHF. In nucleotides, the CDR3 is TGTGCCAGCAGCCCGAGGGGGCAGTTCTCACCCCTCCACTTT.

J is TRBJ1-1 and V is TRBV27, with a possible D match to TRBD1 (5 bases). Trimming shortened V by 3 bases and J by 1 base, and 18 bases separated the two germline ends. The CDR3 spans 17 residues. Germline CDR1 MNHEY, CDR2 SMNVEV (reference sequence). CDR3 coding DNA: TGTGCCAGCAGTTTCGATCTTAGAAGGGGCAAGAACACTGAAGCTTTCTTT. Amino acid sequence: CASSFDLRRGKNTEAFF.

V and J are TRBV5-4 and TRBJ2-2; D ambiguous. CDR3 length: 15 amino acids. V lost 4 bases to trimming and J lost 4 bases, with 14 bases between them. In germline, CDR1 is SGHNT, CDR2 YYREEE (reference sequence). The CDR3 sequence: CASSLVNFGTGELFF. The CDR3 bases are TGTGCCAGCAGCCTGGTTAATTTCGGCACCGGGGAGCTGTTTTTT.

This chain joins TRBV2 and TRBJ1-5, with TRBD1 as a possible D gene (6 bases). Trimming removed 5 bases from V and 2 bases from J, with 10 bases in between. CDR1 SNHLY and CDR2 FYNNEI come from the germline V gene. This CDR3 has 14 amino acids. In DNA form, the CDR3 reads TGTGCCAGCAGTATTCGGACAGGCAATCAGCCCCAGCATTTT. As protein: CASSIRTGNQPQHF.

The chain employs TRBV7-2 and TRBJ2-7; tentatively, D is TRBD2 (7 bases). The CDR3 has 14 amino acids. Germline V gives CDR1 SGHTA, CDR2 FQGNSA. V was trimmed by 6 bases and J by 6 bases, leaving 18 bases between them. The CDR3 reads CASRGGGPHAEQYF. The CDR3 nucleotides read TGTGCCAGCAGGGGAGGGGGGCCACACGCCGAGCAGTACTTC.

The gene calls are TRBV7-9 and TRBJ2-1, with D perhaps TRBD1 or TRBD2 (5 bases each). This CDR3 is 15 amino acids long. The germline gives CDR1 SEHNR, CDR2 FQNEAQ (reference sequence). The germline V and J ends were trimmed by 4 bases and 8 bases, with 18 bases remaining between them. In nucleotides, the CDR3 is TGTGCCAGCAGCTACCGGGACGGTGAAAGGGATGAGCAGTTCTTC. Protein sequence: CASSYRDGERDEQFF.

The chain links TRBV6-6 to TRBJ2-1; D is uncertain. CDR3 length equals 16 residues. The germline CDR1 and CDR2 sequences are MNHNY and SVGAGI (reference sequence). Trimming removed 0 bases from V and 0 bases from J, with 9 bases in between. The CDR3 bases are TGTGCCAGCAGTTACTCGCCGGAGAGCTCCTACAATGAGCAGTTCTTC. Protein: CASSYSPESSYNEQFF.

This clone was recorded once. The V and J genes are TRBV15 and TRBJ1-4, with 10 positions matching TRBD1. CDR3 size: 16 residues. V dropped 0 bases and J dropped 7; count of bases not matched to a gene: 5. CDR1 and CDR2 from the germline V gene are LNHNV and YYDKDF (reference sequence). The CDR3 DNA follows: TGTGCCACCAGCAGAGATCAACGGGACAGGGGTGAAAAACTGTTTTTT. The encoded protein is CATSRDQRDRGEKLFF.